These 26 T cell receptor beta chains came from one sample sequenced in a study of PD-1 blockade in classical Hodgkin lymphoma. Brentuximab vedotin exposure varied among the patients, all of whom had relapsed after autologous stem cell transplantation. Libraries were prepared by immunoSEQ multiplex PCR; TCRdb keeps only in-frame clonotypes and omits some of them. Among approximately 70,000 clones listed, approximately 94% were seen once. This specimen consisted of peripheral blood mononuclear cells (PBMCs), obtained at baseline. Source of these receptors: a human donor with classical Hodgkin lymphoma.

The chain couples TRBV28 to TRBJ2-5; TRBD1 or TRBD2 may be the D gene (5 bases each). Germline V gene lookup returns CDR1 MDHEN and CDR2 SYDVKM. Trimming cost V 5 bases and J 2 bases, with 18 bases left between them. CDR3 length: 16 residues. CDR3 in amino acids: CASSPAGTGAQETQYF. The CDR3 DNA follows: TGTGCCAGCAGTCCCGCCGGGACCGGGGCACAAGAGACCCAGTACTTC.

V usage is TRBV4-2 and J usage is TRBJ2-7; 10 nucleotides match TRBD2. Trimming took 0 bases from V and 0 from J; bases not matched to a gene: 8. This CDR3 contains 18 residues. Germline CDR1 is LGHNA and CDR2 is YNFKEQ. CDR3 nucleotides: TGTGCCAGCAGCCAAGATATCCTAGCGGGGGTGCCCTCCTACGAGCAGTACTTC. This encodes CASSQDILAGVPSYEQYF.

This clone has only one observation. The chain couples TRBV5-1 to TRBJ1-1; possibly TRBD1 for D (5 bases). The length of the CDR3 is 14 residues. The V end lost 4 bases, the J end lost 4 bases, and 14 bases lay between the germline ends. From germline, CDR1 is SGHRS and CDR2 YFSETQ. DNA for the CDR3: TGCGCCAGCAGCACCGGACAAAGTGGCACTGAAGCTTTCTTT. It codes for CASSTGQSGTEAFF.

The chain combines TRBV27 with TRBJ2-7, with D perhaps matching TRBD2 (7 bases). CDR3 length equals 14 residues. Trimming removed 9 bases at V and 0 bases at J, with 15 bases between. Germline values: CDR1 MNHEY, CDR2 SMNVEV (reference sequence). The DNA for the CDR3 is TGTGCCAGTTCCAATGGGGGGGCCTCCTACGAGCAGTACTTC. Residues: CASSNGGASYEQYF.

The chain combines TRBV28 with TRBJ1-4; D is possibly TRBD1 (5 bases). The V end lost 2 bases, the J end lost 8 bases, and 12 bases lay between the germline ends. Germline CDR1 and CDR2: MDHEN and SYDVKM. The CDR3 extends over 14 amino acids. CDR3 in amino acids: CASSLLRVWEKLFF. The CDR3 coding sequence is TGTGCCAGCAGTTTACTCAGGGTTTGGGAAAAACTGTTTTTT.

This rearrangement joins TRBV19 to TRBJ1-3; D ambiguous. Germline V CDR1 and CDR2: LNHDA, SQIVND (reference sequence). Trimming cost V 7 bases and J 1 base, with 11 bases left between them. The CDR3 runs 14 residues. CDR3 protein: CASTTPGSGNTIYF. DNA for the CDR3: TGTGCCAGTACAACTCCGGGGTCTGGAAACACCATATATTTT.

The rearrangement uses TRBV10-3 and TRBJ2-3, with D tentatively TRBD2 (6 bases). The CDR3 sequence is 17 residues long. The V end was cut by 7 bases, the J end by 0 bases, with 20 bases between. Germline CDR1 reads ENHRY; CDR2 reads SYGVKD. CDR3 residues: CAIMGESLAGSTDTQYF. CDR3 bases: TGTGCCATCATGGGCGAATCGTTGGCGGGGAGCACAGATACGCAGTATTTT.

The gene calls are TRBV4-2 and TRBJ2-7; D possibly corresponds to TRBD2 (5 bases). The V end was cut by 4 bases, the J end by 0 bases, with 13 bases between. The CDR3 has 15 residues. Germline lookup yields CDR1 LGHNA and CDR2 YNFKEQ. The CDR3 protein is CASSLGVTSSYEQYF. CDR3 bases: TGTGCCAGCAGCCTCGGGGTGACGAGCTCCTACGAGCAGTACTTC.

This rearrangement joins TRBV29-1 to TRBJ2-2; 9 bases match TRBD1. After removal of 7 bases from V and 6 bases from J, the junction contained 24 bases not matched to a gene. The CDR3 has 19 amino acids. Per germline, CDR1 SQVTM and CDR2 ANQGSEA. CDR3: CSGPGQGDGFQSPPGELFF. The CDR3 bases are TGCAGCGGTCCGGGACAGGGTGACGGTTTCCAGTCCCCACCCGGGGAGCTGTTTTTT.

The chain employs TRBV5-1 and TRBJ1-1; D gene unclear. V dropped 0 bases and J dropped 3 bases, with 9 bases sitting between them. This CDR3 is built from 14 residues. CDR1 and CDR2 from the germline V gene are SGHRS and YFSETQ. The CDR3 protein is CASSLAGSDTEAFF. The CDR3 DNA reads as TGCGCCAGCAGCTTGGCGGGGTCCGACACTGAAGCTTTCTTT.

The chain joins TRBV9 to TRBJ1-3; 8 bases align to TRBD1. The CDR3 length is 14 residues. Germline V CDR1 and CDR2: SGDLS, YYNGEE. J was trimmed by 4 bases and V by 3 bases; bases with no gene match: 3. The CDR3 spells CASSGTGSGNTIYF. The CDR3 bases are TGTGCCAGCAGCGGGACAGGGTCCGGAAACACCATATATTTT.

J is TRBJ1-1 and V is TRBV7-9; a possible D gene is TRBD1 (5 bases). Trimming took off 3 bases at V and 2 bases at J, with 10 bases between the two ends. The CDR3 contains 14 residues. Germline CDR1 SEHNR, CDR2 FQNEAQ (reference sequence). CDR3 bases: TGTGCCAGCAGCTTCCATCAGGGTAACACTGAAGCTTTCTTT. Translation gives CASSFHQGNTEAFF.

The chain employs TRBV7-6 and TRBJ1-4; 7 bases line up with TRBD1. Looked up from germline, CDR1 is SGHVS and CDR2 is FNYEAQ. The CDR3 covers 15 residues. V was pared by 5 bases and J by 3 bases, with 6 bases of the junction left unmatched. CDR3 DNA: TGTGCCAGCAGCACCTCAGGGGGTCCTAATGAAAAACTGTTTTTT. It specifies CASSTSGGPNEKLFF.

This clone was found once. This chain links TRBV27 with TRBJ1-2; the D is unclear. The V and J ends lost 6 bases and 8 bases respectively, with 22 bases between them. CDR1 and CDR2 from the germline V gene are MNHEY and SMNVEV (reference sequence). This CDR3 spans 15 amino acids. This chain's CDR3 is CASSRTTGLHWGYTF. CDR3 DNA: TGTGCCAGCAGCCGGACTACCGGGCTCCACTGGGGCTACACCTTC.

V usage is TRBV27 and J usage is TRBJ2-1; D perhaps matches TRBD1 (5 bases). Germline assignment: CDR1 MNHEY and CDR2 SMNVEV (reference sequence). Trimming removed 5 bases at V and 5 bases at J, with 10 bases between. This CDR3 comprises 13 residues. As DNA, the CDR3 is TGTGCCAGCAGTCTGGGGCTCAACAATGAGCAGTTCTTC. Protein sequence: CASSLGLNNEQFF.

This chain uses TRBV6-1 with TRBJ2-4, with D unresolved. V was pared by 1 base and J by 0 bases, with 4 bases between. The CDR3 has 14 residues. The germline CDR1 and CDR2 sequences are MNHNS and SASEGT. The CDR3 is CASSEGLAKNIQYF. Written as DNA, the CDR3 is TGTGCCAGCAGTGAAGGGCTAGCCAAAAACATTCAGTACTTC.

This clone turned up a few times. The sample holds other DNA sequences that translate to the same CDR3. The CDR3: CASSVGAGDTQYF. In nucleotides, the CDR3 is TGTGCCAGCAGCGTAGGTGCGGGAGATACGCAGTATTTT. The rearrangement joins TRBV9 to TRBJ2-3; a possible D gene is TRBD2 (5 bases). The CDR3 contains 13 residues. With 0 bases removed from V and 5 bases from J, the gap between germline ends came to 7 bases. Germline lookup yields CDR1 SGDLS and CDR2 YYNGEE.

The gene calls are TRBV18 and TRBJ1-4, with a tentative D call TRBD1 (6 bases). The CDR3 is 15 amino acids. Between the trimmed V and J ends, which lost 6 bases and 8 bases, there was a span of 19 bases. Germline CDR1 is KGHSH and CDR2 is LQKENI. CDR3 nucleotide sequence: TGTGCCAGCTCTCCGGGCGGGACACACGACGAAAAACTGTTTTTT. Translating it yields CASSPGGTHDEKLFF.

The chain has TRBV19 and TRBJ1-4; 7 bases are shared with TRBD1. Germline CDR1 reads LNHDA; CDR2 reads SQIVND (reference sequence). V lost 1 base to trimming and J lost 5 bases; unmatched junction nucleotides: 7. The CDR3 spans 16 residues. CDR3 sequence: CASSIAGTDFNEKLFF. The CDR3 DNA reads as TGTGCCAGTAGTATAGCCGGGACAGACTTCAATGAAAAACTGTTTTTT.

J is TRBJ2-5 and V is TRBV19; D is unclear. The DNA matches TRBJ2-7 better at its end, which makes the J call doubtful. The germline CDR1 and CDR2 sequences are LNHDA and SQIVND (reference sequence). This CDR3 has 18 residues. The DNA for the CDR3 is TGTGCCAGTAGTATAGATCATCGAGCACTCCATGGGTCCTACGAGCAGTACTTC. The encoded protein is CASSIDHRALHGSYEQYF.

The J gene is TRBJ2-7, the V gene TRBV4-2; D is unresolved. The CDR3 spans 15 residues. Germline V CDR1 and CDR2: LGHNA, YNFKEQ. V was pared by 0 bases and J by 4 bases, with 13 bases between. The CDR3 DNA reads TGTGCCAGCAGCCAAGATTTGGGCTTTTTTTACGAGCAGTACTTC. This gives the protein CASSQDLGFFYEQYF.

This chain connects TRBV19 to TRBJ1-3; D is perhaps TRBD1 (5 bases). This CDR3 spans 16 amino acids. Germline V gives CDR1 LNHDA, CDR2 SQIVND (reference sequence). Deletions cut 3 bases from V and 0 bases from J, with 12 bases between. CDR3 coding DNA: TGTGCCAGTAGTATCCAGGGAGGTGGCTCTGGAAACACCATATATTTT. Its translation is CASSIQGGGSGNTIYF.

CDR3 DNA: TGTGCCAGTAGTATATGGGCAGAGAATAATTCACCCCTCCACTTT. This codes for CASSIWAENNSPLHF. This sequence joins TRBV19 and TRBJ1-6, with D hard to call. Trimming took off 2 bases at V and 5 bases at J, with 10 bases between the two ends. From germline, CDR1 is LNHDA and CDR2 SQIVND (reference sequence). The CDR3 extends over 15 amino acids.

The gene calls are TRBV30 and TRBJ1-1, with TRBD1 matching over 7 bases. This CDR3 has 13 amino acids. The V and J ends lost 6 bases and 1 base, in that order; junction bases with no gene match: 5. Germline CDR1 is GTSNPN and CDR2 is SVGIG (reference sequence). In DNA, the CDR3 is TGTGCCTGCCCGGGACAGAGGAACACTGAAGCTTTCTTT. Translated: CACPGQRNTEAFF.

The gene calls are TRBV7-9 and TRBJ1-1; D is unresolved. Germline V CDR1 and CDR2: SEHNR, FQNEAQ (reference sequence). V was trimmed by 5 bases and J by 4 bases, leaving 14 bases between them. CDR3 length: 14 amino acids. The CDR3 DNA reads TGTGCCAGCAGCGGTCGGGGAGGAGGCACTGAAGCTTTCTTT. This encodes CASSGRGGGTEAFF.

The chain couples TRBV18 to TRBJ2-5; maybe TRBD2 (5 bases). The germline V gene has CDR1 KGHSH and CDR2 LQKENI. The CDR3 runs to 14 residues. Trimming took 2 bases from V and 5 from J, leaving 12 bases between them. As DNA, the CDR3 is TGTGCCAGCTCACCAATCAGTAGCGACGAGACCCAGTACTTC. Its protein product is CASSPISSDETQYF.